This TCR beta chain was sequenced in a study of blood T cell repertoires in COVID-19. Using immunoSEQ multiplex PCR, the repertoire was profiled, and TCRdb retains in-frame clones only, with some absent. The table lists 250,000 to 400,000 clones, more than 75% of them singletons, with 5.3% in the top ten. Sequences were obtained from PBMCs or T cells enriched from blood (not recorded which). The receptor's source is a woman in her twenties or thirties who had recovered from COVID-19.

CDR3 sequence reads: CSALTGGSEAFF. The CDR3 region has the DNA TGCAGCGCCCTCACCGGAGGGAGTGAAGCTTTCTTT. V is TRBV29-1 and J is TRBJ1-1; D ambiguous. Germline V lookup: CDR1 SQVTM, CDR2 ANQGSEA. Trimming cost V 7 bases and J 7 bases, with 16 bases left between them. The CDR3 totals 12 residues. Full variable domain (missing parts from reference TRBV29-1 and TRBJ1-1): SAVISQKPSRDICQRGTSLTIQCQVDSQVTMMFWYRQQPGQSLTLIATANQGSEATYESGFVIDKFPISRPNLTFSTLTVSNMSPEDSSIYLCSALTGGSEAFFGQGTRLTVV.